The T cell receptor beta chain under discussion was sequenced for a study of CD8+CD57+ T cells in acquired aplastic anemia (dated by TCRdb to 2017 to 2018). About the investigation overall: A mean of about 3.2 ug of DNA, ranging from about 0.2 to 27.4 ug, was extracted from sorted CD4+ and CD8+ cells. A CD8+CD57+ expansion meant a frequency higher than the mean frequency seen in healthy subjects.

Patients chosen for sequencing had shown expansion of CD8+CD57+ cells by flow cytometry. Severe acquired aplastic anemia was diagnosed in all patients according to International Study of Aplastic Anemia and Agranulocytosis and Camitta criteria. At the time blood was sampled, none of the patients had received any therapy. In the study, sorted CD4+ and CD8+ blood T cells from patients with severe aplastic anemia and from healthy subjects underwent deep sequencing of TCR repertoires. Patients were enrolled in the USA under clinicaltrials.gov protocols 00001620, 01623167, 00001397, 00071045, 00081523 and 00961064. Ficoll-Paque density gradient centrifugation was used to isolate peripheral blood mononuclear cells. Before DNA extraction, CD4+ and CD8+ T cells were sorted by FACS or by magnetic beads. CDR1 and CDR2, per the germline V gene, are SGHTA and FQGTGA. The cysteine opens and the phenylalanine closes a CDR3 of 15 amino acids. Only the CDR3 portion is preserved as DNA: 45 bases, with reading frame beginning at the first base. V drops 5 bases and J drops 10 bases, leaving 21 bases in between.

TCR beta VDJ combination and CDR3 sequence profiling used genomic DNA as the template. TCR repertoire sequencing was run on an Illumina HiSeq 2000. As for how the authors treated the data: Repertoires were assessed using TRBV/TRBJ rearrangement plots, CDR3 size and DJ length profiles, and Simpson's diversity index. The immunodominant clone was defined as the most abundant DNA sequence in deep sequencing data. CDR3 amino acid sequences were screened for sharing across subjects and compared with published repertoires and the VDJdb database. TCRdb handled the public reads itself, with Q25 trimming in fastp and clone calling in MiXCR, and kept productive beta chains. One record per CDR3 amino acid sequence lists the most common genes and DNA. The V and J calls were determined by TCRdb, not by the authors. The sample table records about 200,000 distinct CDR3 sequences; about half of these occur just once. The biggest ten clones account for 20% of the sample.

Results the study describes overall, beyond this receptor: CD8+ Simpson's diversity did not differ significantly between patients and healthy controls (P=0.060). Roughly 30 CD8+ CDR3 sequences were shared between patients and controls but appeared highly expressed in patients and within their immunodominant clones.

Comment on this clonotype: Its antigen specificity is not known. There are no base qualities to consult, and no much larger clone falls within one base.

Specimen: sorted CD4+, CD8+, or CD8+CD57+ T cells (not recorded which) from PBMCs. The receptor's source is a human donor with aplastic anemia. The chain joins TRBV7-3 to TRBJ2-1; the D gene remains uncertain. For the CDR3, the sequence is CASSARPPVGWEQFF. At the DNA level, the sequence is TGTGCCAGCAGCGCCCGACCCCCAGTGGGGTGGGAGCAGTTCTTC. The CDR3 plus the reference TRBV7-3 and TRBJ2-1 genes for the other parts give the full variable domain: GAGVSQTPSNKVTEKGKYVELRCDPISGHTALYWYRQSLGQGPEFLIYFQGTGAADDSGLPNDRFFAVRPEGSVSTLKIQRTERGDSAVYLCASSARPPVGWEQFFGPGTRLTVL.